Below, 31 T cell receptor beta chains from the same sample are listed, as sequenced in a study of shared clonotypes between healthy human individuals. The method was immunoSEQ multiplex PCR; TCRdb's version includes in-frame clones alone and lacks a portion of them. Here the sample spans 300,000 to 400,000 clones, roughly 80% being singletons. Sequenced material: memory CD4+ T cells sorted from blood. Subset specified: CD45RA-negative fraction. Receptors originate from a young man in good health.

The V call is TRBV2, the J call TRBJ1-2; possible D gene TRBD1, 6 bases. The CDR3 is 13 residues long. With 7 bases removed from V and 3 bases from J, the gap between germline ends came to 12 bases. Germline assignment: CDR1 SNHLY and CDR2 FYNNEI. This chain's CDR3 is CASTGASHYGYTF. CDR3 nucleotides: TGTGCCAGCACAGGGGCGAGTCACTATGGCTACACCTTC.

This clone occurred a few times. The chain is built from TRBV6-6 and TRBJ2-3, with 11 bases lining up with TRBD2. Germline V CDR1 and CDR2: MNHNY, SVGAGI (reference sequence). This CDR3 comprises 16 residues. The junction had 5 bases not matched to a gene; V was cut back by 5 bases and J by 1 base. CDR3 sequence: CASSLPTSGGTDTQYF. CDR3 nucleotide sequence: TGTGCCAGCAGTCTCCCGACTAGCGGGGGCACAGATACGCAGTATTTT.

This clone was detected only a few times. This sample includes further DNA sequences coding for the same CDR3. The V call is TRBV7-8, the J call TRBJ2-1; 8 bases are a match to TRBD1. The CDR3 consists of 16 residues. CDR1 is SGHVS, CDR2 FQNEAQ, per germline. With 1 base clipped from V and 4 bases from J, the junction kept 6 bases outside the gene matches. The CDR3 loop reads CASSLGAGGGYNEQFF. In DNA, the CDR3 is TGTGCCAGCAGCTTAGGGGCAGGGGGCGGGTACAATGAGCAGTTCTTC. Together with reference TRBV7-8 and TRBJ2-1, the CDR3 gives the full variable domain: GAGVSQSPRYKVAKRGQDVALRCDPISGHVSLFWYQQALGQGPEFLTYFQNEAQLDKSGLPSDRFFAERPEGSVSTLKIQRTQQEDSAVYLCASSLGAGGGYNEQFFGPGTRLTVL.

The gene calls are TRBV30 and TRBJ2-3; TRBD2 matches 13 bases. Per germline, CDR1 GTSNPN and CDR2 SVGIG (reference sequence). J was trimmed by 6 bases and V by 5 bases; bases with no gene match: 5. The CDR3 is made up of 14 amino acids. The CDR3: CAWEGLAGIDTQYF. Written as DNA, the CDR3 is TGTGCCTGGGAGGGACTAGCGGGAATTGATACGCAGTATTTT. Together with reference TRBV30 and TRBJ2-3, the CDR3 gives the full variable domain: SQTIHQWPATLVQPVGSPLSLECTVEGTSNPNLYWYRQAAGRGLQLLFYSVGIGQISSEVPQNLSASRPQDRQFILSSKKLLLSDSGFYLCAWEGLAGIDTQYFGPGTRLTVL.

The V and J genes are TRBV5-1 and TRBJ2-7; D is possibly TRBD2 (6 bases). CDR3 length equals 13 residues. Looked up from germline, CDR1 is SGHRS and CDR2 is YFSETQ. V was pared by 4 bases and J by 4 bases, with 12 bases between. The CDR3 bases are TGCGCCAGCAGCCTGGCGGGGCAGTACGAGCAGTACTTC. Translated, it gives CASSLAGQYEQYF.

The chain uses TRBV28 and TRBJ2-5, with TRBD2 identical over 7 bases. The J segment lost 5 bases and the V segment lost 8 bases, leaving 17 bases of the junction unmatched. This CDR3 comprises 16 residues. CDR1 and CDR2 from the germline V gene are MDHEN and SYDVKM. The CDR3 DNA sequence: TGTGCCAGCGGACGACTGGCGGGAGCTGGAGGGGAGACCCAGTACTTC. The encoded protein is CASGRLAGAGGETQYF.

The chain couples TRBV5-5 to TRBJ2-3; 13 bases agree with TRBD2. CDR1 is SGHKS and CDR2 is YYEKEE in the germline V gene (reference sequence). V lost 4 bases and J lost 9; bases outside the gene matches: 11. The CDR3 totals 16 residues. The DNA of the CDR3 is TGTGCCAGCAGCCCAAGGGGACTAGCGGGGAGTGAAACGCAGTATTTT. It codes for CASSPRGLAGSETQYF.

The chain joins TRBV27 to TRBJ2-7; 7 nucleotides line up with TRBD2. CDR1 is MNHEY and CDR2 is SMNVEV in the germline V gene (reference sequence). The CDR3 contains 19 residues. The junction had 16 bases not matched to a gene; V was cut back by 0 bases and J by 2 bases. In DNA, the CDR3 is TGTGCCAGCAGTTTATCGCTTGCAGGGTTTGCGGGAGAGGCCTACGAGCAGTACTTC. It codes for CASSLSLAGFAGEAYEQYF.

The chain carries TRBV9 and TRBJ1-2; D might be TRBD1 (5 bases). With 0 bases removed from V and 0 bases from J, the gap between germline ends came to 9 bases. CDR1 is SGDLS, CDR2 YYNGEE, per germline. This CDR3 is built from 15 residues. The DNA for the CDR3 is TGTGCCAGCAGCGTAGGGCAGGGACCTAACTATGGCTACACCTTC. Translated, it gives CASSVGQGPNYGYTF. The variable domain in full, completed from reference TRBV9 and TRBJ1-2, reads DSGVTQTPKHLITATGQRVTLRCSPRSGDLSVYWYQQSLDQGLQFLIQYYNGEERAKGNILERFSAQQFPDLHSELNLSSLELGDSALYFCASSVGQGPNYGYTFGSGTRLTVV.

The chain has TRBV7-3 and TRBJ2-5; no clear D gene. V dropped 2 bases and J dropped 2 bases, with 12 bases sitting between them. This CDR3 region has 15 residues. Germline lookup yields CDR1 SGHTA and CDR2 FQGTGA. The CDR3 spells CASSLSRDKQETQYF. CDR3 DNA: TGTGCCAGCAGCTTATCACGCGACAAGCAAGAGACCCAGTACTTC.

The CDR3 protein is CASSLARLAGSYEQYF. The DNA for the CDR3 is TGCGCCAGCAGTCTCGCTAGACTAGCGGGTTCCTACGAGCAGTACTTC. The chain uses TRBV23-1 and TRBJ2-7; 10 bases are shared with TRBD2. TRBV23-1 is placed among ORFs of uncertain function. The CDR3 spans 16 residues. The junction had 7 bases not matched to a gene; V was cut back by 4 bases and J by 1 base.

The chain recombines TRBV11-2 with TRBJ2-1; 8 positions agree with TRBD2. The CDR3 has 15 residues. CDR1 and CDR2 (germline): SGHAT, FQNNGV. V was pared by 5 bases and J by 1 base, with 4 bases of the junction left unmatched. The CDR3 spells CASSLRGGSYNEQFF. The CDR3 coding sequence is TGTGCCAGCAGCCTTCGGGGGGGATCCTACAATGAGCAGTTCTTC.

The rearrangement joins TRBV10-3 to TRBJ2-7; the D is unclear. The CDR3 consists of 11 residues. V was trimmed by 7 bases and J by 6 bases, leaving 10 bases between them. Germline CDR1 ENHRY, CDR2 SYGVKD. The CDR3 spells CAIKDTGEQYF. In DNA form, the CDR3 reads TGTGCCATCAAGGATACCGGCGAGCAGTACTTC.

This chain links TRBV5-1 with TRBJ2-7; D not certain. Trimming took off 1 base at V and 5 bases at J, with 13 bases between the two ends. This CDR3 has 14 residues. From germline, CDR1 is SGHRS and CDR2 YFSETQ. DNA for the CDR3: TGCGCCAGCAGCTTGTTGTCCAGTTCTGACGAGCAGTACTTC. Protein sequence: CASSLLSSSDEQYF.

This clone came up once. The DNA of the CDR3 is TGCAGCGTTCAGGTCGCCACTGGGTACGAGCAGTACTTC. This gives the protein CSVQVATGYEQYF. This chain connects TRBV29-1 to TRBJ2-7, with unresolved D. The V gene's germline CDR1 is SQVTM and CDR2 ANQGSEA. This CDR3 has 13 amino acids. Trimming took off 5 bases at V and 4 bases at J, with 15 bases between the two ends.

This clone was counted a few times. The J gene is TRBJ2-1, the V gene TRBV6-1, with TRBD2 matching over 11 bases. Germline CDR1 and CDR2: MNHNS and SASEGT. The J segment lost 4 bases and the V segment lost 2 bases, leaving 1 base of the junction unmatched. The CDR3 spans 15 residues. CDR3 loop: CASSEIAGGYNEQFF. The DNA for the CDR3 is TGTGCCAGCAGTGAAATAGCGGGAGGGTACAATGAGCAGTTCTTC.

The chain couples TRBV10-3 to TRBJ2-1; 8 bases are a match to TRBD1. Germline lookup yields CDR1 ENHRY and CDR2 SYGVKD. CDR3 length: 16 amino acids. J lost 2 bases, V lost 3 bases, and 6 bases had no gene match. This CDR3 is CAISDALQGAYNEQFF. The CDR3 DNA follows: TGTGCCATCAGTGATGCCCTACAGGGGGCCTACAATGAGCAGTTCTTC.

J is TRBJ2-5 and V is TRBV11-2, with TRBD1 as a possible D gene (5 bases). Germline V gives CDR1 SGHAT, CDR2 FQNNGV. There are 15 residues in the CDR3. Trimming pared 5 bases from V and 5 bases from J, leaving 18 bases between. CDR3 DNA sequence: TGTGCCAGCAGCAGGGGCGCGCTCCGAATGGAGACCCAGTACTTC. Protein: CASSRGALRMETQYF.

V usage is TRBV6-1 and J usage is TRBJ1-1, with D possibly being TRBD1 (6 bases). CDR1 is MNHNS and CDR2 is SASEGT in the germline V gene. This CDR3 spans 14 amino acids. The V and J ends lost 10 bases and 2 bases respectively, with 17 bases between them. The CDR3 protein is CATTLDGGNTEAFF. DNA of the CDR3: TGTGCCACCACCCTCGACGGGGGCAACACTGAAGCTTTCTTT.

The V gene is TRBV10-3, the J gene TRBJ1-2, with 7 bases that match TRBD1. This CDR3 region has 15 residues. V gave up 4 bases and J gave up 2 bases; unmatched junction bases: 7. Germline V CDR1 and CDR2: ENHRY, SYGVKD. CDR3 coding DNA: TGTGCCATCAGTGCTATGACAGGGAGAAACTATGGCTACACCTTC. It is translated as CAISAMTGRNYGYTF.

The V gene is TRBV10-3, the J gene TRBJ2-2, with D perhaps matching TRBD2 (7 bases). The V end was cut by 6 bases, the J end by 7 bases, with 15 bases between. CDR1 is ENHRY, CDR2 SYGVKD, per germline. CDR3 length: 14 amino acids. The CDR3: CAIRAGHLGGELFF. The CDR3 nucleotides read TGTGCCATCAGAGCGGGACACCTGGGCGGGGAGCTGTTTTTT.

The chain recombines TRBV5-1 with TRBJ1-3; TRBD1 agrees at 9 bases. V dropped 5 bases and J dropped 1; count of bases not matched to a gene: 7. Germline CDR1 SGHRS, CDR2 YFSETQ. This CDR3 has 16 amino acids. CDR3 in DNA: TGCGCCAGCAGACCGGGACAGGGTACGTCTGGAAACACCATATATTTT. It is translated as CASRPGQGTSGNTIYF.

The chain couples TRBV25-1 to TRBJ2-6; 9 bases match TRBD2. There are 17 residues in the CDR3. The junction had 4 bases not matched to a gene; V was cut back by 4 bases and J by 0 bases. Germline V lookup: CDR1 MGHDK, CDR2 SYGVNS. The CDR3 nucleotides are TGTGCCAGCAGTGCCGGGACTAGCAGCTCTGGGGCCAACGTCCTGACTTTC. It codes for CASSAGTSSSGANVLTF.

The gene calls are TRBV7-2 and TRBJ1-5; perhaps TRBD1 as D (6 bases). Germline assignment: CDR1 SGHTA and CDR2 FQGNSA. The V and J ends lost 4 bases and 2 bases respectively, with 9 bases between them. There are 14 residues in the CDR3. This chain's CDR3 is CASSSRQGNQPQHF. The CDR3 nucleotides are TGTGCCAGCAGCTCACGACAGGGCAATCAGCCCCAGCATTTT.

The chain recombines TRBV29-1 with TRBJ1-2; TRBD1 is a possible D gene (5 bases). V was trimmed by 3 bases and J by 7 bases, leaving 12 bases between them. The CDR3 consists of 12 residues. From germline, CDR1 is SQVTM and CDR2 ANQGSEA. As DNA, the CDR3 is TGCAGCGTTGACCCAGGGACCAGTGGCTACACCTTC. Protein sequence: CSVDPGTSGYTF.

This clone was detected many times. This chain uses TRBV4-1 with TRBJ2-6; TRBD2 matches 12 bases. With V trimmed by 3 bases and J by 1 base, 4 bases remained unmatched. The CDR3 length is 18 residues. Germline V gives CDR1 MGHRA, CDR2 YSYEKL. The CDR3 loop reads CASSHGTSGLSGANVLTF. The CDR3 nucleotides read TGCGCCAGCAGCCACGGGACTAGCGGGTTATCTGGGGCCAACGTCCTGACTTTC.

The V gene is TRBV28, the J gene TRBJ2-5; D not certain. The CDR3 has 13 amino acids. Trimming stripped 4 bases from V and 0 bases from J, with 6 bases between. Per germline, CDR1 MDHEN and CDR2 SYDVKM. The CDR3 is CASSYPHQETQYF. In nucleotides, the CDR3 is TGTGCCAGCAGTTACCCTCACCAAGAGACCCAGTACTTC.

The V call is TRBV2, the J call TRBJ2-3; possibly TRBD1 for D (5 bases). The V gene lost 7 bases and the J gene lost 1 base, with 18 bases spanning the gap. The CDR3 spans 16 residues. Per germline, CDR1 SNHLY and CDR2 FYNNEI. The CDR3 region has the DNA TGTGCCAGCACCTTCTCCTGGCTAGGGGGCACAGATACGCAGTATTTT. It translates to CASTFSWLGGTDTQYF.

The sample holds many counts of this clone. V usage is TRBV6-1 and J usage is TRBJ2-5; maybe TRBD2 (6 bases). Per germline, CDR1 MNHNS and CDR2 SASEGT. Trimming cost V 7 bases and J 1 base, with 13 bases left between them. The CDR3 has 14 residues. The CDR3 protein is CASNLSGPQETQYF. The CDR3 DNA reads as TGTGCCAGCAACTTAAGCGGGCCCCAAGAGACCCAGTACTTC.

The chain combines TRBV10-3 with TRBJ1-1; D might be TRBD1 (6 bases). This CDR3 has 15 amino acids. With 6 bases removed from V and 3 bases from J, the gap between germline ends came to 17 bases. Per the germline V gene, CDR1 is ENHRY and CDR2 is SYGVKD. The CDR3 spells CAIREPGQQYTEAFF. The CDR3 DNA reads TGTGCCATCAGGGAACCGGGACAACAATACACTGAAGCTTTCTTT.

The chain has TRBV27 and TRBJ1-4; 8 positions agree with TRBD1. Losses at the gene ends were 5 bases for V and 11 bases for J; bases not matched to a gene: 16. Germline CDR1 is MNHEY and CDR2 is SMNVEV (reference sequence). The CDR3 totals 16 residues. CDR3 sequence: CASSRSRGQGLPKLFF. CDR3 DNA sequence: TGTGCCAGCAGTCGATCCAGAGGACAGGGTCTTCCCAAACTGTTTTTT.